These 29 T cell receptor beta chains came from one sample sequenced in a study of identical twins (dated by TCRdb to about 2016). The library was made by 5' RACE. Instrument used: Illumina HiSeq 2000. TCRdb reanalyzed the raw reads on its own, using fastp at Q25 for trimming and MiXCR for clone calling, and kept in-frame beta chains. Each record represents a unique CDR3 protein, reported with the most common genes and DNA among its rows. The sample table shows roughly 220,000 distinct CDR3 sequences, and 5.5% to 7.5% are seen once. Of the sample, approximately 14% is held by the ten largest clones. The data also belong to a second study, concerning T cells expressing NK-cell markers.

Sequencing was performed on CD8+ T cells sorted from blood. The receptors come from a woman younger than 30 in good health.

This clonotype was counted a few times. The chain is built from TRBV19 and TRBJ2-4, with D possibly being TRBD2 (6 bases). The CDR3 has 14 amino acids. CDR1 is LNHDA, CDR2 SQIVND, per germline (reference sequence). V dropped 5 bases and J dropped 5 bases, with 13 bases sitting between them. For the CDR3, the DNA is TGTGCCAGTAGTCTCCCTTGGGGGGAAAACATTCAGTACTTC. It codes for CASSLPWGENIQYF. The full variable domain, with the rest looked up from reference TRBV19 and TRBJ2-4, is DGGITQSPKYLFRKEGQNVTLSCEQNLNHDAMYWYRQDPGQGLRLIYYSQIVNDFQKGDIAEGYSVSREKKESFPLTVTSAQKNPTAFYLCASSLPWGENIQYFGAGTRLSVL.

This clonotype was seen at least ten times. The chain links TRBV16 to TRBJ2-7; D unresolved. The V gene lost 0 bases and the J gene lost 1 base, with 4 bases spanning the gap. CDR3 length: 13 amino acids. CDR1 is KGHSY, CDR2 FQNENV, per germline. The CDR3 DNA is TGTGCCAGCAGCCAATCTCAGTCCTACGAGCAGTACTTC. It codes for CASSQSQSYEQYF. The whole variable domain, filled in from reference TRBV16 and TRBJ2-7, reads GEEVAQTPKHLVRGEGQKAKLYCAPIKGHSYVFWYQQVLKNEFKFLISFQNENVFDETGMPKERFSAKCLPNSPCSLEIQATKLEDSAVYFCASSQSQSYEQYFGPGTRLTVT.

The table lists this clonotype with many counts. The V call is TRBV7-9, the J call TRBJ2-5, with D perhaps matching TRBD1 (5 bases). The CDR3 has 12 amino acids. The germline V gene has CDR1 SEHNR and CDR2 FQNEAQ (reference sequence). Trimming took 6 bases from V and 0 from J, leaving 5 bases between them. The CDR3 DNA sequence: TGTGCCAGCAGAGGGGACCAAGAGACCCAGTACTTC. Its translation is CASRGDQETQYF.

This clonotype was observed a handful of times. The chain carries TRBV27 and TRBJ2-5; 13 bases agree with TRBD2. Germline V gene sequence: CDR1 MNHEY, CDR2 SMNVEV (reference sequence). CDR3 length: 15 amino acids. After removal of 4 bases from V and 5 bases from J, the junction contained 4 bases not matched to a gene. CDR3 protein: CASSSGTSGKETQYF. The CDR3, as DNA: TGTGCCAGCAGTTCCGGGACTAGCGGGAAGGAGACCCAGTACTTC.

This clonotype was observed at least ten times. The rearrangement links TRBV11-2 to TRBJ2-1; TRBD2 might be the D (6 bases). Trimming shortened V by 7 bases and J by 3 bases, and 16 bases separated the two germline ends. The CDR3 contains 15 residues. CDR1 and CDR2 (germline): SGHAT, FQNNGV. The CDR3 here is CASMGGGRIYNEQFF. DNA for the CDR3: TGTGCCAGCATGGGTGGTGGGAGGATCTACAATGAGCAGTTCTTC.

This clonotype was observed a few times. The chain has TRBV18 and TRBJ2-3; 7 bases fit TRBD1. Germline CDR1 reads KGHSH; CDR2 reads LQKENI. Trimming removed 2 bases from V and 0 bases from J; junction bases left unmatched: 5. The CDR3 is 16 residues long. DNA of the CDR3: TGTGCCAGCTCACCAAGGACAGGCGAGAGCACAGATACGCAGTATTTT. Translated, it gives CASSPRTGESTDTQYF.

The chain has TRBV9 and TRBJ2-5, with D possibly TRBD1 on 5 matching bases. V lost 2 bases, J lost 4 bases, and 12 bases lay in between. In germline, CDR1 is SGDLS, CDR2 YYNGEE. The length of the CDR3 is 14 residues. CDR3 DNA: TGTGCCAGCAGCGTTGGGGCTGGTAGAGAGACCCAGTACTTC. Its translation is CASSVGAGRETQYF. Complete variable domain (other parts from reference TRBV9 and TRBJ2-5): DSGVTQTPKHLITATGQRVTLRCSPRSGDLSVYWYQQSLDQGLQFLIQYYNGEERAKGNILERFSAQQFPDLHSELNLSSLELGDSALYFCASSVGAGRETQYFGPGTRLLVL.

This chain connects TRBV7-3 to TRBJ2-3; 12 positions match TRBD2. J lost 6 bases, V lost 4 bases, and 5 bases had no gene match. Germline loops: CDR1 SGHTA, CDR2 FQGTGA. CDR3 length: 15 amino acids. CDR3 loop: CASSSLAGGWDTQYF. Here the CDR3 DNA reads TGTGCCAGCAGCTCTCTAGCGGGGGGGTGGGATACGCAGTATTTT.

The CDR3 sequence is CASSPDRGPAGELFF. DNA of the CDR3: TGTGCCAGCAGTCCGGACAGGGGACCGGCCGGGGAGCTGTTTTTT. The chain has TRBV6-2 or TRBV6-3 and TRBJ2-2, with 9 bases lining up with TRBD1. The CDR3 length is 15 residues. The germline gives CDR1 MNHEY, CDR2 SVGEGT. Trimming removed 5 bases from V and 6 bases from J; junction bases left unmatched: 7.

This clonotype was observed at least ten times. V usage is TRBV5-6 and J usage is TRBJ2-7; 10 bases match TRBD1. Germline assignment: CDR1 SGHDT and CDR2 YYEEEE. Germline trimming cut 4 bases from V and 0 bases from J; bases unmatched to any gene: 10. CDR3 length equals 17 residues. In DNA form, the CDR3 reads TGTGCCAGCAGCGGGAACCGGGACAGGGGTTTCTCCTACGAGCAGTACTTC. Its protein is CASSGNRDRGFSYEQYF. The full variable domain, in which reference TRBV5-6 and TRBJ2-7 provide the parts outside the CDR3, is DAGVTQSPTHLIKTRGQQVTLRCSPKSGHDTVSWYQQALGQGPQFIFQYYEEEERQRGNFPDRFSGHQFPNYSSELNVNALLLGDSALYLCASSGNRDRGFSYEQYFGPGTRLTVT.

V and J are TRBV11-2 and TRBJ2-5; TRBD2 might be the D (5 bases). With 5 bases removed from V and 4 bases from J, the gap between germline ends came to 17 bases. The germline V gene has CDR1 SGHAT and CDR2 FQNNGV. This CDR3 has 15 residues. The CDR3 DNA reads TGTGCCAGCAGCCCCCGGACTGGAGGCCCAGAGACCCAGTACTTC. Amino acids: CASSPRTGGPETQYF. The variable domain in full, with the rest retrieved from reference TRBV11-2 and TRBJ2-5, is EAGVAQSPRYKIIEKRQSVAFWCNPISGHATLYWYQQILGQGPKLLIQFQNNGVVDDSQLPKDRFSAERLKGVDSTLKIQPAKLEDSAVYLCASSPRTGGPETQYFGPGTRLLVL.

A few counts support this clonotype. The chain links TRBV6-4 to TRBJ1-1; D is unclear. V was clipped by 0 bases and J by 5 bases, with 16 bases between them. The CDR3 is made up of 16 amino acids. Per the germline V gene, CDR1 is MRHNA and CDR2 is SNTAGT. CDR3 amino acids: CASSDSVEWPPTEAFF. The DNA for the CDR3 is TGTGCCAGCAGTGACTCGGTTGAGTGGCCCCCGACTGAAGCTTTCTTT.

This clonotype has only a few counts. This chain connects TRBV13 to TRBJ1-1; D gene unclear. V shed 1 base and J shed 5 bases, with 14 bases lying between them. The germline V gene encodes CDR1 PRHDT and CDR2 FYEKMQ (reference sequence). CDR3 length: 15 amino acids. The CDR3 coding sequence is TGTGCCAGCAGCTTAGAAGTGCGCCGAGAGACTGAAGCTTTCTTT. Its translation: CASSLEVRRETEAFF. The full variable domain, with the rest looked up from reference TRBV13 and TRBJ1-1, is AAGVIQSPRHLIKEKRETATLKCYPIPRHDTVYWYQQGPGQDPQFLISFYEKMQSDKGSIPDRFSAQQFSDYHSELNMSSLELGDSALYFCASSLEVRRETEAFFGQGTRLTVV.

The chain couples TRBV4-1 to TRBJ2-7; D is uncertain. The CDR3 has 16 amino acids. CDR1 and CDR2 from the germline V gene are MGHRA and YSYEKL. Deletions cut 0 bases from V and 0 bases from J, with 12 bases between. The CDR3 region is CASSQEFGKFSYEQYF. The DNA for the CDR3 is TGCGCCAGCAGCCAAGAATTCGGCAAGTTCTCCTACGAGCAGTACTTC.

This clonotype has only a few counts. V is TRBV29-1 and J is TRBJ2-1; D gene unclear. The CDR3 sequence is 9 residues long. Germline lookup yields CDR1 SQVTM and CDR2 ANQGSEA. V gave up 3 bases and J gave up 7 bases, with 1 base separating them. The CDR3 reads CSVENEQFF. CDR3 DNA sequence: TGCAGCGTTGAGAATGAGCAGTTCTTC.

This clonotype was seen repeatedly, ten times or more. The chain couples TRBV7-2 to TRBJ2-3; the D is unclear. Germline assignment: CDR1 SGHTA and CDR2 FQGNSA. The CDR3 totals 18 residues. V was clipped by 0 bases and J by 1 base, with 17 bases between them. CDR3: CASSLARQRRRGTDTQYF. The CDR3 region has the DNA TGTGCCAGCAGCTTAGCCCGCCAGAGGAGACGGGGCACAGATACGCAGTATTTT.

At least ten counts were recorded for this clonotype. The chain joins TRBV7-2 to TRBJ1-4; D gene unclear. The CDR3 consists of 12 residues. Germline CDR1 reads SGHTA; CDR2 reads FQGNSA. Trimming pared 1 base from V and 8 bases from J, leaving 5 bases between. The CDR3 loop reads CASSLEREKLFF. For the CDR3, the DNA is TGTGCCAGCAGCTTAGAGAGGGAAAAACTGTTTTTT.

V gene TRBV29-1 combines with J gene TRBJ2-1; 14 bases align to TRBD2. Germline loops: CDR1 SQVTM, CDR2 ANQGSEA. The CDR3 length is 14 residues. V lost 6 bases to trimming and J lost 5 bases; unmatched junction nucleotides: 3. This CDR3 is CSVAGLAGDNEQFF. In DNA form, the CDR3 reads TGCAGCGTCGCGGGACTAGCGGGAGACAATGAGCAGTTCTTC.

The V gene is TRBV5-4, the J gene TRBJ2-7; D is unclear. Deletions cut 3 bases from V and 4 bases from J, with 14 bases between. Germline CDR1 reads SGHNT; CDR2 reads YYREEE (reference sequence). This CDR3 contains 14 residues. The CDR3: CASSSPTGLYEQYF. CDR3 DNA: TGTGCCAGCAGCTCCCCGACTGGGTTATACGAGCAGTACTTC.

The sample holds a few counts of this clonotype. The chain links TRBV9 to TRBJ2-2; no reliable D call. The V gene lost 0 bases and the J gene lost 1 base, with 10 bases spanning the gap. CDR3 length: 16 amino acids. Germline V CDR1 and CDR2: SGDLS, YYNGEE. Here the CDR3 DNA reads TGTGCCAGCAGCGTAGGATCGGGCCGGAACACCGGGGAGCTGTTTTTT. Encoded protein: CASSVGSGRNTGELFF.

The CDR3 is CASSLGDTSTNEKLFF. CDR3 nucleotide sequence: TGTGCCAGCAGCTTAGGCGACACGTCAACTAATGAAAAACTGTTTTTT. This chain uses TRBV11-2 with TRBJ1-4; D remains ambiguous. This CDR3 has 16 residues. V lost 1 base and J 0 bases, leaving 9 bases between the germline ends. Germline V gene sequence: CDR1 SGHAT, CDR2 FQNNGV. The full variable domain, in which reference TRBV11-2 and TRBJ1-4 provide the parts outside the CDR3, is EAGVAQSPRYKIIEKRQSVAFWCNPISGHATLYWYQQILGQGPKLLIQFQNNGVVDDSQLPKDRFSAERLKGVDSTLKIQPAKLEDSAVYLCASSLGDTSTNEKLFFGSGTQLSVL.

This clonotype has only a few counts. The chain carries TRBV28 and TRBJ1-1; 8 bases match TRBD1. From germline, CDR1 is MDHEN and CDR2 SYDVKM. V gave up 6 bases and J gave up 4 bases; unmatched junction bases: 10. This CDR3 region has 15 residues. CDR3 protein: CASSIPLDRGTEAFF. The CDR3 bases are TGTGCCAGCAGCATACCACTCGACAGGGGCACTGAAGCTTTCTTT.

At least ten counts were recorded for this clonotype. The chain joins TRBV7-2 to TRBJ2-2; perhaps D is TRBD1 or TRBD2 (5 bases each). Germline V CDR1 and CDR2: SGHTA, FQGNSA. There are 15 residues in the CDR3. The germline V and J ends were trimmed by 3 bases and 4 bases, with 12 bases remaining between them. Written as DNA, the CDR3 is TGTGCCAGCAGCTTGTTCGGGGCTAGCACCGGGGAGCTGTTTTTT. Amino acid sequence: CASSLFGASTGELFF.

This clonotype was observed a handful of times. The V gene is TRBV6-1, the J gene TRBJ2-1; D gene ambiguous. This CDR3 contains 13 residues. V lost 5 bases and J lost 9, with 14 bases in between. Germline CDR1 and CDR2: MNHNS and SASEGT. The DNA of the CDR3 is TGTGCCAGCAGTAGCTCACCACCCAGTGAGCAGTTCTTC. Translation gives CASSSSPPSEQFF.

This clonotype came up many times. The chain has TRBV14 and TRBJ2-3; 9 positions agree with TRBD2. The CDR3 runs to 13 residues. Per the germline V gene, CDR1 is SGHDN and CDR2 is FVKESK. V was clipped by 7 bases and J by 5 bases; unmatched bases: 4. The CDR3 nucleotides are TGTGCCAGCACCGGCGGGGGGGTAGATACGCAGTATTTT. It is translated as CASTGGGVDTQYF.

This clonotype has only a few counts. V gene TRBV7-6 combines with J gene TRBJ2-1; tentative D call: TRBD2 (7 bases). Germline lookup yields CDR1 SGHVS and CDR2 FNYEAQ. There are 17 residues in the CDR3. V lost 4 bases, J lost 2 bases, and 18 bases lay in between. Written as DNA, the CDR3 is TGTGCCAGCAGCTCGGACCCGGAGGGGGGGGCCTACAATGAGCAGTTCTTC. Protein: CASSSDPEGGAYNEQFF.

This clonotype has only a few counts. CDR3 protein: CSAPGGQPQETQYF. In DNA, the CDR3 is TGCAGCGCCCCGGGGGGACAGCCCCAAGAGACCCAGTACTTC. The chain combines TRBV29-1 with TRBJ2-5; D tentatively fits TRBD1 or TRBD2 (7 bases each). The V gene's germline CDR1 is SQVTM and CDR2 ANQGSEA. Trimming shortened V by 7 bases and J by 1 base, and 16 bases separated the two germline ends. This CDR3 contains 14 residues.

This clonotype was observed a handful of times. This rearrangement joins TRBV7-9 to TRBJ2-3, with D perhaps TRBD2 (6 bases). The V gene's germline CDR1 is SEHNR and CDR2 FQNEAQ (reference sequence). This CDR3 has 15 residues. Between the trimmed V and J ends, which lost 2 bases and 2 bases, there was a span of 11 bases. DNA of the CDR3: TGTGCCAGCAGCTTAATCGTAGCGGACACAGATACGCAGTATTTT. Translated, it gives CASSLIVADTDTQYF.

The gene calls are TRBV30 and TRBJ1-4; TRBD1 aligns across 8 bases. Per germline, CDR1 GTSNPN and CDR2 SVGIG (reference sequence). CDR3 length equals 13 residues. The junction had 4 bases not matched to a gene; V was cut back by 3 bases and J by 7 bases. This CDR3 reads CAWSDRGFEKLFF. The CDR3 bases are TGTGCCTGGAGCGACAGGGGTTTTGAAAAACTGTTTTTT.